The count of the clone carrying this TCR beta chain is one. TCRdb keeps only in-frame clones here, not all; method: immunoSEQ multiplex PCR. The data show 500,000 to 750,000 clones, more than 75% seen once. This sample stems from a study of shared T cell receptors in the human thymus. Germline values: CDR1 MNHNS, CDR2 SASEGT. The CDR3 sequence is 16 residues long. J was trimmed by 3 bases and V by 3 bases; bases with no gene match: 8. The sample was also reused in another study, on human thymus T cells. This second study notes: Corrective heart surgery yielded resections, and these provided the thymus tissue. V and J gene usage appeared biased in thymic and blood repertoires. Related research examined unrelated individuals and reported that their thymic repertoires overlapped highly.

This chain joins TRBV6-1 and TRBJ1-5; 7 nucleotides align to TRBD1. Sequenced material: thymocytes. This receptor was taken from a boy in the first two years of life with a congenital heart defect. The CDR3 loop reads CASSDDREVPNQPQHF. DNA of the CDR3: TGTGCCAGCAGTGACGACAGGGAAGTCCCCAATCAGCCCCAGCATTTT.